A single count supports the clone carrying this TCR beta chain. CDR3 size: 14 residues. The germline CDR1 and CDR2 sequences are SGDLS and YYNGEE. V shed 3 bases and J 10 bases; nucleotides not matched to a gene: 5. Profiled with immunoSEQ multiplex PCR; TCRdb holds only in-frame clones, not every one. The data show 180,000 or so clones, around four fifths seen once. The Seattle patients, enrolled during active infection, were followed longitudinally. The data stem from a study of blood T cell repertoires in COVID-19. Study-level information: Some COVID-19 samples were acute and others convalescent; all came from the United States, Italy and Spain.

The V and J genes are TRBV9 and TRBJ2-1; the match to TRBD2 covers 12 bases. The source material was peripheral blood. The sequence was collected from a woman aged 40 to 55 with COVID-19, enrolled during active disease. CDR3: CASSAGTSGLEQFF. CDR3 DNA: TGTGCCAGCAGCGCCGGGACTAGCGGGCTCGAGCAGTTCTTC.